This T cell receptor beta chain was obtained from a study of naive and memory T cell subsets. Both TRBC1 and TRBC2 were covered by a beta constant-region primer of two equimolar oligonucleotides. The ligated cDNA underwent four PCR rounds using SP2 and nested alpha and beta constant-region primers. TCRdb analysed the UMI-ligation and nested PCR reads with MiXCR anew, one entry per CDR3 protein. The data contain around 110,000 distinct CDR3 sequences, around a third of them singletons. The source material was central memory CD4+ T cells from blood. This sequence originates from a human donor in good health.

The DNA of the CDR3 is TGTGCCAGCAGCTTTGACAGGGACGAGCAGTACTTC. Translation: CASSFDRDEQYF. The V gene is TRBV7-9, the J gene TRBJ2-7; TRBD1 aligns across 7 bases. V was pared by 3 bases and J by 5 bases, with 1 base of the junction left unmatched. This CDR3 contains 12 residues. Germline lookup yields CDR1 SEHNR and CDR2 FQNEAQ (reference sequence).